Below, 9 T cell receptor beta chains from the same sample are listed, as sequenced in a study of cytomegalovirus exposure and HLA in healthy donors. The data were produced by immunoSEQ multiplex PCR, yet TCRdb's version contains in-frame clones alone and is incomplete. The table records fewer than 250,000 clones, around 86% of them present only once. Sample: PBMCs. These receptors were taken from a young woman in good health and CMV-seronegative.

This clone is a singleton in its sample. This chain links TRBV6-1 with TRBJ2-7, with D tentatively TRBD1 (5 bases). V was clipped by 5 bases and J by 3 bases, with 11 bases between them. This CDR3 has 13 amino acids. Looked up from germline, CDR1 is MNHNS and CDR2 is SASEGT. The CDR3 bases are TGTGCCAGCAGTTTCCGGACAAACTACGAGCAGTACTTC. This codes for CASSFRTNYEQYF.

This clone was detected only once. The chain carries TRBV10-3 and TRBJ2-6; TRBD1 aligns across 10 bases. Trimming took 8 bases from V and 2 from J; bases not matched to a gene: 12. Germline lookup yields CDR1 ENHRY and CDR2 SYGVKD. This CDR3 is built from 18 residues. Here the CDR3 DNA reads TGTGCCATCGGAGCCGGGACAGGGGCTTCCCCTGGGGCCAACGTCCTGACTTTC. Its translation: CAIGAGTGASPGANVLTF.

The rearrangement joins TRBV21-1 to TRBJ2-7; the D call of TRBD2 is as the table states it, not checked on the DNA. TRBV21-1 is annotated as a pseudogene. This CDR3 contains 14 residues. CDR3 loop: CASSRCHFAYEQYF. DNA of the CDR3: TGTGCCAGCAGCCGGTGTCATTTTGCCTACGAGCAGTACTTC.

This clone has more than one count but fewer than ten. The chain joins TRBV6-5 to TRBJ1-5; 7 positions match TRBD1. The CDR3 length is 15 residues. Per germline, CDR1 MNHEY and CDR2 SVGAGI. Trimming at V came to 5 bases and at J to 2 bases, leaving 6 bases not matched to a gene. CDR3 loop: CASSHRGRGNQPQHF. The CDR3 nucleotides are TGTGCCAGCAGTCACAGGGGACGGGGCAATCAGCCCCAGCATTTT.

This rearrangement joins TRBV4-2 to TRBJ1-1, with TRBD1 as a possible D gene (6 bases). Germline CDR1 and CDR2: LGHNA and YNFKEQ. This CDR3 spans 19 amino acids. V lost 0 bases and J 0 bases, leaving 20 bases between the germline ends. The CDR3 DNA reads TGTGCCAGCAGCCAAGAGAAACGGTCACACAGGGCCATGAACACTGAAGCTTTCTTT. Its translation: CASSQEKRSHRAMNTEAFF.

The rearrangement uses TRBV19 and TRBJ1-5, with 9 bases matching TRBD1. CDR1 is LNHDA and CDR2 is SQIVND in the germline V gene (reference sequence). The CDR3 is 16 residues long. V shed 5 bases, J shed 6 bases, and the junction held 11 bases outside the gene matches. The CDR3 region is CASSPRDRVIGQPQHF. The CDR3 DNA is TGTGCCAGTAGTCCCCGGGACAGGGTAATAGGTCAGCCCCAGCATTTT. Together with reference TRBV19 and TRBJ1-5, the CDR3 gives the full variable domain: DGGITQSPKYLFRKEGQNVTLSCEQNLNHDAMYWYRQDPGQGLRLIYYSQIVNDFQKGDIAEGYSVSREKKESFPLTVTSAQKNPTAFYLCASSPRDRVIGQPQHFGDGTRLSIL.

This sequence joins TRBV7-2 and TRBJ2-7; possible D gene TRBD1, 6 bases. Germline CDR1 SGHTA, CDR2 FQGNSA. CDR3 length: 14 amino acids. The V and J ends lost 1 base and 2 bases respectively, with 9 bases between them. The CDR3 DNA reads TGTGCCAGCAGCTTAGATGGACAGACCTACGAGCAGTACTTC. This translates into CASSLDGQTYEQYF.

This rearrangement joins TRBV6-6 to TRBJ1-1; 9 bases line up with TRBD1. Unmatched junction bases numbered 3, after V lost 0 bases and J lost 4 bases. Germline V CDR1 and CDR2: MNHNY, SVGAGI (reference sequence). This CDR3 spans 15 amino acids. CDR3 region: CASSYSGTGSTEAFF. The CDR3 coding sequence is TGTGCCAGCAGTTACTCGGGGACAGGGAGCACTGAAGCTTTCTTT.

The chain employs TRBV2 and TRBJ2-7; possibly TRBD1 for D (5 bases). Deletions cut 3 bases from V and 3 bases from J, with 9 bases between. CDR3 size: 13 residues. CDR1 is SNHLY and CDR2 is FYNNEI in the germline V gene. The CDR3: CASSDRVVYEQYF. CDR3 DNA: TGTGCCAGCAGTGACAGGGTGGTCTACGAGCAGTACTTC.